This record looks at one T cell receptor (beta chain) sequence and its context. The target antigen is unknown. CDR3 length: 14 amino acids. CDR1 and CDR2 from the germline V gene are KGHSH and LQKENI. With 4 bases removed from V and 2 bases from J, the gap between germline ends came to 10 bases. The sample originates from a study of Ad26.COV2.S vaccination and SARS-CoV-2 variants. About the research overall: Once, or twice with 56 days between doses, Ad26.COV2.S was given intramuscularly. General study findings and limits: Once vaccination had occurred, spike-specific CD8+ and CD4+ T cell responses reportedly showed substantial breadth. Spike-specific TCR breadth ran higher among vaccine recipients than placebo recipients.

Treatment reported: around 19 received Ad26.COV2.S at low or high dose, single or two shots; 5 received placebo; per-sample allocation not given. On day 63 after the first injection, vaccine and placebo recipients gave samples. Expressing Wuhan-strain SARS-CoV-2 spike, an Ad26 vector served as the vaccine. Repertoires were generated with immunoSEQ multiplex PCR, while TCRdb's copy carries only in-frame clones and drops some. The table lists hundreds of thousands of clones, around 89% of them singletons, with approximately 1.5% in the top ten. V and J are TRBV18 and TRBJ2-3; D possibly corresponds to TRBD1 (6 bases). Sample: peripheral blood, taken in a trial of Ad26.COV2.S vaccine versus placebo. The clonotype comes from a person aged 18-60 years who received the Ad26.COV2.S COVID-19 vaccine or a placebo. In DNA form, the CDR3 reads TGTGCCAGCTCACGACAGGAGAACACAGATACGCAGTATTTT. Translating gives CASSRQENTDTQYF.